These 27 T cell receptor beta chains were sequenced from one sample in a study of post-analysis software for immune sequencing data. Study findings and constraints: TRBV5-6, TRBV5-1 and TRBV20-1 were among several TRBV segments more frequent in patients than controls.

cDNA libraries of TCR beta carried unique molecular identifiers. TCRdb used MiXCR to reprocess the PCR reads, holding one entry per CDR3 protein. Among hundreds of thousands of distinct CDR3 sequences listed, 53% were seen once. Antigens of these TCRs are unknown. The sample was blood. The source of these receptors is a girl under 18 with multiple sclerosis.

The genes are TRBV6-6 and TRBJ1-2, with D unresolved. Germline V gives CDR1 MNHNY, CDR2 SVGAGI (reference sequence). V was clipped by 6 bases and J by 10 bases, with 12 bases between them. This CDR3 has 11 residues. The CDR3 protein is CASSRWPDYTF. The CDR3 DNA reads TGTGCCAGCAGCCGTTGGCCCGACTACACCTTC.

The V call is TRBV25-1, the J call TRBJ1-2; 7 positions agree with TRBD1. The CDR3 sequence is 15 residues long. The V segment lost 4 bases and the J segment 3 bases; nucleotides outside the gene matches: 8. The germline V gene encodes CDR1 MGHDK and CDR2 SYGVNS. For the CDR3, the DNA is TGTGCCAGCAGTGCCAAGATGGGACAGTACTATGGCTACACCTTC. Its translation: CASSAKMGQYYGYTF.

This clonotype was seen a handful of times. CDR3 DNA: TGTGCCAGCAGCACGGGACACCAAGAGACCCAGTACTTC. Protein sequence: CASSTGHQETQYF. V is TRBV7-6 and J is TRBJ2-5; either TRBD1 or TRBD2 may fit D (5 bases each). Trimming removed 5 bases from V and 0 bases from J, with 7 bases in between. Germline V gives CDR1 SGHVS, CDR2 FNYEAQ. The CDR3 consists of 13 residues.

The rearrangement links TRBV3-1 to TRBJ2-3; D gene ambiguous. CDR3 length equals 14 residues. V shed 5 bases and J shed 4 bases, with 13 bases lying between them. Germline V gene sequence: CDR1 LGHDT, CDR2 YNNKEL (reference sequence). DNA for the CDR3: TGTGCCAGCAGCTACGCTAGGCTAGCAGATACGCAGTATTTT. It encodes CASSYARLADTQYF.

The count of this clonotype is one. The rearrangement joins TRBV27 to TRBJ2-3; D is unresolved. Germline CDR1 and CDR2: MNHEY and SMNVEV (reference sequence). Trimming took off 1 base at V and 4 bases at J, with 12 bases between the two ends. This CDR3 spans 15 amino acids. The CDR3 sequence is CASSLWAQTADTQYF. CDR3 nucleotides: TGTGCCAGCAGTTTATGGGCCCAGACGGCAGATACGCAGTATTTT.

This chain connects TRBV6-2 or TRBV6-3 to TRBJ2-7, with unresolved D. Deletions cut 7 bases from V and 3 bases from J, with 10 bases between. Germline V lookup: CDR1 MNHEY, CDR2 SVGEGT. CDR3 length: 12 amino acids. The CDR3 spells CASTETRYEQYF. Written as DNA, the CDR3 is TGTGCCAGCACCGAAACCCGCTACGAGCAGTACTTC.

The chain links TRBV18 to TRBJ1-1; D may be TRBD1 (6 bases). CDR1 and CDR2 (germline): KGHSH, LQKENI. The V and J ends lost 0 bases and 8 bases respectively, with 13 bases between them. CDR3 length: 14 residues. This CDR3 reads CASSPPGGGVEAFF. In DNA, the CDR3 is TGTGCCAGCTCACCACCGGGGGGGGGCGTCGAAGCTTTCTTT.

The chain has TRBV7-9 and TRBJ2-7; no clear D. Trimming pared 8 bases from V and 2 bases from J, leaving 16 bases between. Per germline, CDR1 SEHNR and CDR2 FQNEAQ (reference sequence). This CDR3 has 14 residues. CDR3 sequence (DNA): TGTGCCAGCGGCGACCCGAGAAGGCCCTACGAGCAGTACTTC. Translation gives CASGDPRRPYEQYF.

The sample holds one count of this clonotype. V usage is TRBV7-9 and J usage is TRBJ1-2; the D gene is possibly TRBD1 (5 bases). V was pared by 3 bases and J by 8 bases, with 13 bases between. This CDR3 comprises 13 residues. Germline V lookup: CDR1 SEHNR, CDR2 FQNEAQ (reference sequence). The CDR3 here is CASSLQGLWGYTF. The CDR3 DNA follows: TGTGCCAGCAGCTTGCAGGGCCTTTGGGGCTACACCTTC.

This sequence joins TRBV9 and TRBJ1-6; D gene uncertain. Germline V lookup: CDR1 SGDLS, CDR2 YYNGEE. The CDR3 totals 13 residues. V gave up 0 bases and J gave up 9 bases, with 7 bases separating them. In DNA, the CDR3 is TGTGCCAGCAGCGTAGAGTGGAGTTCACCCCTCCACTTT. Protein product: CASSVEWSSPLHF. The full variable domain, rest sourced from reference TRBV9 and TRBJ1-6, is DSGVTQTPKHLITATGQRVTLRCSPRSGDLSVYWYQQSLDQGLQFLIQYYNGEERAKGNILERFSAQQFPDLHSELNLSSLELGDSALYFCASSVEWSSPLHFGNGTRLTVT.

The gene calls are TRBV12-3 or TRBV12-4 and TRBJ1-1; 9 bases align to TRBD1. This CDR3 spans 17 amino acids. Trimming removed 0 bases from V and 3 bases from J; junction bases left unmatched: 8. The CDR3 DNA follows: TGTGCCAGCAGTTTAGCGTGGACAGGGGTTGAAGACACTGAAGCTTTCTTT. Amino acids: CASSLAWTGVEDTEAFF.

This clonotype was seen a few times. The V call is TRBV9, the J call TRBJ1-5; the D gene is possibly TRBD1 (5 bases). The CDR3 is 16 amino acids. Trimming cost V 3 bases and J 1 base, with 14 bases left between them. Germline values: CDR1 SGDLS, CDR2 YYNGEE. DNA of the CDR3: TGTGCCAGCAGCGCCTCCGGGGGAGAGAGCAATCAGCCCCAGCATTTT. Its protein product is CASSASGGESNQPQHF.

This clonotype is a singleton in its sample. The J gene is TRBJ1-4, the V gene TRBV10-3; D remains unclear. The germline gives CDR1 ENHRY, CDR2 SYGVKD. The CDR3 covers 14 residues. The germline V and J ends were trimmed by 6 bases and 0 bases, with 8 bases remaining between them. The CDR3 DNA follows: TGTGCCATCAGCGTGGGGTCAACTAATGAAAAACTGTTTTTT. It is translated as CAISVGSTNEKLFF.

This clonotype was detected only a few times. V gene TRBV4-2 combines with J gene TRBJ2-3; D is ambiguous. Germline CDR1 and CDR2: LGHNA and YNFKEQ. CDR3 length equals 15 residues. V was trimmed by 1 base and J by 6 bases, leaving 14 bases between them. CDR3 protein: CASSQGAGSLDTQYF. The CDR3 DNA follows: TGTGCCAGCAGCCAAGGTGCAGGTAGTCTTGATACGCAGTATTTT.

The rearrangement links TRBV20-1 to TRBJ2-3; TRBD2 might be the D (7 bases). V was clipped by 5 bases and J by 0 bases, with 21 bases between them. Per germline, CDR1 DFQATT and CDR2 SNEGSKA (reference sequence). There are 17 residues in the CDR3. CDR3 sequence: CSAGGGGSYPSTDTQYF. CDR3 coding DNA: TGCAGTGCTGGGGGCGGCGGGAGTTACCCTAGCACAGATACGCAGTATTTT.

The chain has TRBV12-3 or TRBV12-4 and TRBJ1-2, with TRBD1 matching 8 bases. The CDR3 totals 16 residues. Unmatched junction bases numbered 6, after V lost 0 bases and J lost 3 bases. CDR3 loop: CASSLAQGAYDYGYTF. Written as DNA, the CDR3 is TGTGCCAGCAGTTTAGCGCAGGGGGCCTACGACTATGGCTACACCTTC.

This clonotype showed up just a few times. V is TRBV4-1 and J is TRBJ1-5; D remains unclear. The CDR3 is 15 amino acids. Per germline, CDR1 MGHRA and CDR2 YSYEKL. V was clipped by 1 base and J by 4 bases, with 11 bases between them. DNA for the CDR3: TGCGCCAGCAGCCAAGTACCAGAGATAAATCAGCCCCAGCATTTT. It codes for CASSQVPEINQPQHF.

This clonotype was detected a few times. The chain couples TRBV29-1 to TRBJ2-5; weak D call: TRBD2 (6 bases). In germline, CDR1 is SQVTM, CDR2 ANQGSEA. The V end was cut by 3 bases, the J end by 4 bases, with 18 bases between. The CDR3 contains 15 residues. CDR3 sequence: CSVETGTLKGETQYF. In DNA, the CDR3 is TGCAGCGTTGAGACCGGGACTCTTAAGGGAGAGACCCAGTACTTC.

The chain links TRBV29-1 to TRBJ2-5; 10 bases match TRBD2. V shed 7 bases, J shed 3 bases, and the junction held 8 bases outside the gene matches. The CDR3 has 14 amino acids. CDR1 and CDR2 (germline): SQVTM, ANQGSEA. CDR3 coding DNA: TGCAGCGACTGGACTAGCGGAGAAAAAGAGACCCAGTACTTC. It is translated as CSDWTSGEKETQYF.

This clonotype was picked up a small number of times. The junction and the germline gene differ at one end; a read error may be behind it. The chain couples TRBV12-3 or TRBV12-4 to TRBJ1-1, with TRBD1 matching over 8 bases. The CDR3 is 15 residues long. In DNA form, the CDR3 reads TGCGCCAGCAGTTTACAGGGGGGAATGAACACTGAAGCTTTCTTT. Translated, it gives CASSLQGGMNTEAFF.

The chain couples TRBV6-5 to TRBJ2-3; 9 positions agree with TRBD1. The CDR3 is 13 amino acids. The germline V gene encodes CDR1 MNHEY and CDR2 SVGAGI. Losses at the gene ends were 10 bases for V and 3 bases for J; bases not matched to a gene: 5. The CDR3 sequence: CAIGTGKTDTQYF. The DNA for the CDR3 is TGTGCCATAGGGACAGGGAAGACAGATACGCAGTATTTT.

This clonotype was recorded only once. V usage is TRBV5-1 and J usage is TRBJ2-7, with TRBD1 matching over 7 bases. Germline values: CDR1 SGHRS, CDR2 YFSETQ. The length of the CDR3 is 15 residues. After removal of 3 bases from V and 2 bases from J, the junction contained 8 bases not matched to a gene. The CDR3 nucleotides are TGCGCCAGCAGCTCAAGACAGGGCCTGACCTACGAGCAGTACTTC. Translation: CASSSRQGLTYEQYF.

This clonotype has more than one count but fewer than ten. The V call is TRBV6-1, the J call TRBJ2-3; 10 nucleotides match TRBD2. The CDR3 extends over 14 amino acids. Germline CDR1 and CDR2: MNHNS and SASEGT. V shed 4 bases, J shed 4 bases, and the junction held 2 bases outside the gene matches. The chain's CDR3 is CASSGTSGSDTQYF. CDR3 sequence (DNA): TGTGCCAGCAGTGGGACTAGCGGATCAGATACGCAGTATTTT.

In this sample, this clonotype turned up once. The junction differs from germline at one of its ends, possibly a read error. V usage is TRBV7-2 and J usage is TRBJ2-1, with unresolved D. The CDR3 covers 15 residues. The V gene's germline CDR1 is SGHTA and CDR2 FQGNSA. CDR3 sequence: CASSLDSEYYNEQCF. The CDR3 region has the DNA TGTGCCAGCAGCTTAGACTCCGAATATTACAATGAGCAGTGCTTC.

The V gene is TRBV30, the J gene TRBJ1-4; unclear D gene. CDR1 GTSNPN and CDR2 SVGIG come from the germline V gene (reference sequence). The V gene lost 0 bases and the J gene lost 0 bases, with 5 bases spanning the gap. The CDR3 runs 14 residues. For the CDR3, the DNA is TGTGCCTGGAGTGTTCGGGCAACTAATGAAAAACTGTTTTTT. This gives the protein CAWSVRATNEKLFF.

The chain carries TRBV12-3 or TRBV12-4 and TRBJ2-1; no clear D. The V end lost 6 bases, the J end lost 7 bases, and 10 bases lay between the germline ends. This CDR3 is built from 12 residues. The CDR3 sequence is CASSPSRNEQFF. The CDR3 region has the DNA TGTGCCAGCAGCCCTTCGAGGAATGAGCAGTTCTTC.

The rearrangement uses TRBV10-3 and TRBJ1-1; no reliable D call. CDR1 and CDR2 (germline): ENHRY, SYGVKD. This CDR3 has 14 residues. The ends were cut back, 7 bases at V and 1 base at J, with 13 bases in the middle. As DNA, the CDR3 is TGTGCCATCAAGGGAACAGACTGGAACACTGAAGCTTTCTTT. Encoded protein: CAIKGTDWNTEAFF.